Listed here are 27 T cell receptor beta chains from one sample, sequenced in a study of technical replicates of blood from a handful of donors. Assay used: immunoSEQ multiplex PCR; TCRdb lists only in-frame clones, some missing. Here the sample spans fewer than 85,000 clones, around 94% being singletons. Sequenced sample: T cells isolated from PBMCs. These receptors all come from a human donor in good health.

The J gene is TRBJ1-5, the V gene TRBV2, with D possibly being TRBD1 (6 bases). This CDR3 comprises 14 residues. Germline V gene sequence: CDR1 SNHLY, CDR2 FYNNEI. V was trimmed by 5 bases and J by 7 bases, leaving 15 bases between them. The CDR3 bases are TGTGCCAGCAGTCAAGGACAGATACGGCAGCCCCAGCATTTT. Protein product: CASSQGQIRQPQHF.

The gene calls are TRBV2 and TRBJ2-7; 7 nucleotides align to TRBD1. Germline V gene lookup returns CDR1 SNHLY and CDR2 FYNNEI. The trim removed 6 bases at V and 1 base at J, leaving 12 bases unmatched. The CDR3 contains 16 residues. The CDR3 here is CASRGGQARGSYEQYF. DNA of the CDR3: TGTGCCAGCAGGGGTGGACAGGCCCGAGGGTCCTACGAGCAGTACTTC.

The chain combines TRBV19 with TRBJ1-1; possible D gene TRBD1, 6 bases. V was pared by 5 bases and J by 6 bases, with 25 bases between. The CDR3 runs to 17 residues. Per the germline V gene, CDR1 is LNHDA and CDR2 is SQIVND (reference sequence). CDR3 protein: CASSGGRQVDDYAEAFF. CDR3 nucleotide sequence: TGTGCCAGTAGTGGGGGAAGACAGGTCGACGATTACGCTGAAGCTTTCTTT.

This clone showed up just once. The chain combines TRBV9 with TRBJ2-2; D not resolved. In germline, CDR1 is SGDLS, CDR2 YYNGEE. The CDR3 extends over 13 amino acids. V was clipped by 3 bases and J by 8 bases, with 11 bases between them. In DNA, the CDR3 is TGTGCCAGCAGCGCAAAGCTTGAGGGGGAGCTGTTTTTT. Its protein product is CASSAKLEGELFF. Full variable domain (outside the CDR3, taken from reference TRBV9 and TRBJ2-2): DSGVTQTPKHLITATGQRVTLRCSPRSGDLSVYWYQQSLDQGLQFLIQYYNGEERAKGNILERFSAQQFPDLHSELNLSSLELGDSALYFCASSAKLEGELFFGEGSRLTVL.

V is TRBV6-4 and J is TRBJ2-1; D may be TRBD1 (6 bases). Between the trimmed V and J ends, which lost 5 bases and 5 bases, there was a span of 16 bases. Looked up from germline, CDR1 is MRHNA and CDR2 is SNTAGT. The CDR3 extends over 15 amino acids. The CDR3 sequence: CASSSWTSGDNEQFF. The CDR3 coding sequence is TGTGCCAGCAGTTCATGGACCTCAGGGGACAATGAGCAGTTCTTC.

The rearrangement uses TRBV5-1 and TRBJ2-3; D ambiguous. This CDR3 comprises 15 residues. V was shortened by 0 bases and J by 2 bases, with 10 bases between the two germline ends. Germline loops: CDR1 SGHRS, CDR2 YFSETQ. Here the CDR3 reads CASSLGQAVTDTQYF. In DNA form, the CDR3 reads TGCGCCAGCAGCTTGGGTCAGGCCGTCACAGATACGCAGTATTTT.

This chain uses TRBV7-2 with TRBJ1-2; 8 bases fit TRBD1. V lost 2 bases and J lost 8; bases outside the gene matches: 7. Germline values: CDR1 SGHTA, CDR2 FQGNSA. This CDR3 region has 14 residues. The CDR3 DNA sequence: TGTGCCAGCAGCTTACCGACACAGGGGGAGGGCTACACCTTC. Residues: CASSLPTQGEGYTF.

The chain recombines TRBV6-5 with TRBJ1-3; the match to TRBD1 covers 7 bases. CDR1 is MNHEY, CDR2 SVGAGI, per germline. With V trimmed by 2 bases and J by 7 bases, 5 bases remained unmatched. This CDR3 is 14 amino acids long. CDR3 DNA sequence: TGTGCCAGCAGTTACAACGTAGGGGGCAACACCATATATTTT. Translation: CASSYNVGGNTIYF.

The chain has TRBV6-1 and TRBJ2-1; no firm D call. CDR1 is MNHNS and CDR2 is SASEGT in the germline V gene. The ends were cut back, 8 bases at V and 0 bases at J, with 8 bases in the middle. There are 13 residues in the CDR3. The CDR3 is CASRVVSYNEQFF. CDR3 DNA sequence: TGTGCCAGCCGCGTCGTCTCCTACAATGAGCAGTTCTTC.

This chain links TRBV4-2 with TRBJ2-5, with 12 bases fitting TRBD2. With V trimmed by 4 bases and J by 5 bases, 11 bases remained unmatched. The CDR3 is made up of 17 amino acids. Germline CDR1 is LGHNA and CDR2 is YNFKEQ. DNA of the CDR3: TGTGCCAGCAGCCGACTGCCTATGGGGACTAGCGGGGAGACCCAGTACTTC. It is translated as CASSRLPMGTSGETQYF.

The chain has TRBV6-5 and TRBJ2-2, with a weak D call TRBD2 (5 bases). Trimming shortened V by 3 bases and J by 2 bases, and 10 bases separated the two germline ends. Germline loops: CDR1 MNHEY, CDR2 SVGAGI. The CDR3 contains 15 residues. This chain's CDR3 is CASSYSRANTGELFF. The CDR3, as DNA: TGTGCCAGCAGTTATTCGCGGGCCAACACCGGGGAGCTGTTTTTT.

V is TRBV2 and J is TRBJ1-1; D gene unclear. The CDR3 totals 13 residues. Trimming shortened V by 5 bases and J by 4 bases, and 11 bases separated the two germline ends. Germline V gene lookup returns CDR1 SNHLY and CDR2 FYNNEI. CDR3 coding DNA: TGTGCCAGCAGTCTAACCCGGGGCACTGAAGCTTTCTTT. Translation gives CASSLTRGTEAFF.

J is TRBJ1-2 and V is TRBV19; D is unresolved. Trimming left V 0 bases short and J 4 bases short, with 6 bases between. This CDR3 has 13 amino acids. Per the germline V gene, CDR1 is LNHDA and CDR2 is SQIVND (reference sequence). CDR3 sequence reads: CASSIEASYGYTF. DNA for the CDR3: TGTGCCAGTAGTATAGAGGCCAGCTATGGCTACACCTTC.

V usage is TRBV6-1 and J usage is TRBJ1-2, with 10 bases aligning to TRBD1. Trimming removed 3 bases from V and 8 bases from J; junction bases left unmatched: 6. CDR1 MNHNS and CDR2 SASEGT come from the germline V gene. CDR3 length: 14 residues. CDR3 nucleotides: TGTGCCAGCAGTGACCGGGACAGGGGTCCGGGCTACACCTTC. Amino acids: CASSDRDRGPGYTF.

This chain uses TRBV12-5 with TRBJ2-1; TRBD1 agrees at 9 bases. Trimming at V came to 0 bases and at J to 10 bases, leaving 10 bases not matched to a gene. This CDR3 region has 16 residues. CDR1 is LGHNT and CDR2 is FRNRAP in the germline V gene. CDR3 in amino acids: CASGLVLGTGTSEQFF. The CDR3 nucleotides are TGTGCTAGTGGTTTGGTACTGGGGACAGGGACCTCGGAGCAGTTCTTC.

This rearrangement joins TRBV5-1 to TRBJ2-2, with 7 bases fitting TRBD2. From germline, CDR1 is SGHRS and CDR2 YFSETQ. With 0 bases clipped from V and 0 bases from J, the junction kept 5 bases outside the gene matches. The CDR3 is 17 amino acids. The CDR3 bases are TGCGCCAGCAGCTTGGATGGCGCGGGAGCGAACACCGGGGAGCTGTTTTTT. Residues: CASSLDGAGANTGELFF.

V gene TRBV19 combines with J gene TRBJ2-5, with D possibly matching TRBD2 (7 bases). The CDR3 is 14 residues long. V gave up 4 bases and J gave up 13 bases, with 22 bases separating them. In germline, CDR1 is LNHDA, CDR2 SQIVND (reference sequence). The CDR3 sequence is CASSKRGGVRFMYF. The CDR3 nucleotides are TGTGCCAGTAGTAAGAGGGGGGGGGTAAGATTCATGTACTTC.

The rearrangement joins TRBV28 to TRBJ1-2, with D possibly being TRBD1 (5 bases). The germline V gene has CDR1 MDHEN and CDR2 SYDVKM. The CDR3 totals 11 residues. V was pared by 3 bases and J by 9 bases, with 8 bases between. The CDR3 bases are TGTGCCAGCAGTTTGGGGGGGAGCTACACCTTC. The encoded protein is CASSLGGSYTF.

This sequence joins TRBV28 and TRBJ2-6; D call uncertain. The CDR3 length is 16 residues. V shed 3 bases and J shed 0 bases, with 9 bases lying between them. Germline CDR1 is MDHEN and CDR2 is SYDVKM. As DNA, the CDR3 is TGTGCCAGCAGTTTGGGCTCCTCCTCTGGGGCCAACGTCCTGACTTTC. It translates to CASSLGSSSGANVLTF. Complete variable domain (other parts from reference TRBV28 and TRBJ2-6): DVKVTQSSRYLVKRTGEKVFLECVQDMDHENMFWYRQDPGLGLRLIYFSYDVKMKEKGDIPEGYSVSREKKERFSLILESASTNQTSMYLCASSLGSSSGANVLTFGAGSRLTVL.

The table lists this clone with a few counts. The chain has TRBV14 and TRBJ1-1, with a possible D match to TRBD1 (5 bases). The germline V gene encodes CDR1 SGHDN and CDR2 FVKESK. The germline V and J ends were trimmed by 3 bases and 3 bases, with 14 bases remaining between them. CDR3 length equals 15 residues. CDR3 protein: CASSQGGLRDTEAFF. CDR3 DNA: TGTGCCAGCAGCCAGGGGGGATTGAGGGACACTGAAGCTTTCTTT.

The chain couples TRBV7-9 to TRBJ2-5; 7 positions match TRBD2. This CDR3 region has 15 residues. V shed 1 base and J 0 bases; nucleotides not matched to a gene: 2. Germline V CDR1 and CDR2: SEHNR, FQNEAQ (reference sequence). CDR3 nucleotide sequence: TGTGCCAGCAGCTTAGAAGCGGGGTACCAAGAGACCCAGTACTTC. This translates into CASSLEAGYQETQYF.

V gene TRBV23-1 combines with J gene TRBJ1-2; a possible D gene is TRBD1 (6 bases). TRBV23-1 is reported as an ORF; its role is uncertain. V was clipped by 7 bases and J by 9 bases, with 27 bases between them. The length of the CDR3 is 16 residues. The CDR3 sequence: CASTLFRDTHALRYTF. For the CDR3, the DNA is TGCGCCAGCACTTTATTCAGGGACACCCACGCTCTCCGCTACACCTTC.

CDR3 bases: TGTGCCAGCAGCCCATTCGGGGGGCATGAGCAGTTCTTC. It is translated as CASSPFGGHEQFF. The chain uses TRBV11-3 and TRBJ2-1, with a weak D call TRBD2 (7 bases). CDR1 and CDR2 from the germline V gene are SGHNT and YENEEA. CDR3 length: 13 residues. The V gene lost 5 bases and the J gene lost 8 bases, with 13 bases spanning the gap.

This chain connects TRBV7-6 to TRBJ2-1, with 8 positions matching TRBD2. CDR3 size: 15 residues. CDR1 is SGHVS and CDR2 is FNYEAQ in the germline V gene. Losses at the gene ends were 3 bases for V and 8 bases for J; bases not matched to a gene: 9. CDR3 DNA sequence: TGTGCCAGCAGCTTTGTTAGGACTAGCTTCGATGAGCAGTTCTTC. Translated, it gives CASSFVRTSFDEQFF.

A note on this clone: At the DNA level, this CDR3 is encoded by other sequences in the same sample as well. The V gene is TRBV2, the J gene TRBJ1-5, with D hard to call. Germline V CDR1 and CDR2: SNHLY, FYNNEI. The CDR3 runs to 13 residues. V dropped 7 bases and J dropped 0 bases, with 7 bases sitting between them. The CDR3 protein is CASKRDSNQPQHF. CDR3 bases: TGTGCCAGCAAACGGGATAGCAATCAGCCCCAGCATTTT. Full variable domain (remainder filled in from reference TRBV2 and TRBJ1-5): EPEVTQTPSHQVTQMGQEVILRCVPISNHLYFYWYRQILGQKVEFLVSFYNNEISEKSEIFDDQFSVERPDGSNFTLKIRSTKLEDSAMYFCASKRDSNQPQHFGDGTRLSIL.

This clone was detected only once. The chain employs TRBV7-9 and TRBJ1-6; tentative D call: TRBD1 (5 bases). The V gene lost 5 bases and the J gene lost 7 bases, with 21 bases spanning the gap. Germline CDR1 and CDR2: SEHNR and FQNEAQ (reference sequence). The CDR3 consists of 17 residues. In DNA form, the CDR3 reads TGTGCCAGCAGCCCAGACCCAGGGCCAATCCCCAATTCACCCCTCCACTTT. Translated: CASSPDPGPIPNSPLHF.

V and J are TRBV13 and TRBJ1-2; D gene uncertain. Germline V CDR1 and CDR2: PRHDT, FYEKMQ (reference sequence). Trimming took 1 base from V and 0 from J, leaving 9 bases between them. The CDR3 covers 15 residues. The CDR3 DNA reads TGTGCCAGCAGCTTAGTCCGAGGAGCTAACTATGGCTACACCTTC. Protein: CASSLVRGANYGYTF.